This T cell receptor (beta chain) was identified in a study of T cell responses to AZD1222 COVID-19 vaccine. Turning to the study itself: Second-dose intervals of approximately 4 or approximately 12 weeks were pooled.

The V and J ends lost 4 bases and 3 bases respectively, with 18 bases between them. The CDR3 loop spans 16 amino acids. The germline gives CDR1 SGDLS, CDR2 YYNGEE. As for this clone: The antigen remains undetermined.

Study outcomes and limitations: Reportedly, close to half of spike-specific TCRs are directed against unmutated variant regions. The CD4 TCRs associated with vaccination extended across spike and predominated at 160-218 and 743-854.

Some clones are missing from TCRdb's copy, which holds only in-frame ones; the method was immunoSEQ multiplex PCR. The table records some 130,000 clones, over 85% of them present only once. This receptor was taken from an adult in good health. This chain uses TRBV9 with TRBJ2-3, with D maybe TRBD2 (7 bases). Sample: peripheral blood, taken on day 0 of AZD1222 vaccination. The CDR3 sequence is CASSPTGGQITDTQYF. CDR3 in DNA: TGTGCCAGCAGCCCCACCGGGGGGCAGATAACAGATACGCAGTATTTT.